The clone carrying this T cell receptor beta chain was recorded only once. The CDR3 spans 16 residues. The V gene's germline CDR1 is MDHEN and CDR2 SYDVKM. The V gene end was trimmed by 5 bases and the J gene end by 2 bases; junction bases not matched to a gene: 8. The data were obtained in a study of blood T cell repertoires in COVID-19. At the level of the study: T cells, B-cell-depleted T cells, or PBMCs provided the cDNA or gDNA that served as material.

In the authors' workflow: Estimated nucleated cell counts came from reference gene primer amplification. Libraries were prepared by immunoSEQ multiplex PCR; TCRdb keeps only in-frame clonotypes and omits some of them. V, J and clone size are those of that table, while D and trimming were read from the DNA. The sample yields some 150,000 clones, 80% to 90% seen once. The chain carries TRBV28 and TRBJ2-3, with 9 nucleotides matching TRBD2. Sequenced sample: peripheral blood. The TCR was taken from a woman aged 50 to 65 with acute or convalescent COVID-19. CDR3 protein: CASSRGLAGFTDTQYF. The CDR3 nucleotides read TGTGCCAGCAGTCGTGGGCTAGCGGGGTTCACAGATACGCAGTATTTT.